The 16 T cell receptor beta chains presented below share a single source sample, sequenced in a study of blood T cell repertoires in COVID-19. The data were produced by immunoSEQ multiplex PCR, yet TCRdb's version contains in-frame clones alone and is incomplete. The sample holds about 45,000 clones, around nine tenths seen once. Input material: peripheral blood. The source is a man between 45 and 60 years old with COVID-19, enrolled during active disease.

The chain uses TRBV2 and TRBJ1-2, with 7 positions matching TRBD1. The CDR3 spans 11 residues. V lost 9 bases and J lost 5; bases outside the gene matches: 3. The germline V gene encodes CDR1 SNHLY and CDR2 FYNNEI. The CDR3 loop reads CASTGEYGYTF. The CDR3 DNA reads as TGTGCCAGTACAGGGGAGTATGGCTACACCTTC.

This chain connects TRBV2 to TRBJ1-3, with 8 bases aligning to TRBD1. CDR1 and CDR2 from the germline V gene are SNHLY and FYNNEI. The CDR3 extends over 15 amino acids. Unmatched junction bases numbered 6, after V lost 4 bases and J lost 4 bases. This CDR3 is CASSGQGFYGNTIYF. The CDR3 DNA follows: TGTGCCAGCAGTGGACAGGGGTTCTACGGAAACACCATATATTTT.

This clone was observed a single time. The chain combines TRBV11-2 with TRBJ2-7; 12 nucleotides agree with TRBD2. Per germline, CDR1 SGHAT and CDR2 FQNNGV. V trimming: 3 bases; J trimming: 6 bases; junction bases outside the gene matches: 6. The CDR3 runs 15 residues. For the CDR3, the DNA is TGTGCCAGCAGCTTTACTAGCGGGAGGTTCGGCGAGCAGTACTTC. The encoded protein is CASSFTSGRFGEQYF. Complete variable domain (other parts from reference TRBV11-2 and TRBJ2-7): EAGVAQSPRYKIIEKRQSVAFWCNPISGHATLYWYQQILGQGPKLLIQFQNNGVVDDSQLPKDRFSAERLKGVDSTLKIQPAKLEDSAVYLCASSFTSGRFGEQYFGPGTRLTVT.

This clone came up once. The chain's CDR3 is CAWSLPGGRRNTIYF. The DNA of the CDR3 is TGTGCCTGGAGCCTCCCTGGCGGCAGAAGAAACACCATATATTTT. The chain recombines TRBV30 with TRBJ1-3; no firm D call. Trimming left V 3 bases short and J 5 bases short, with 17 bases between. This CDR3 has 15 amino acids. CDR1 and CDR2 (germline): GTSNPN, SVGIG (reference sequence).

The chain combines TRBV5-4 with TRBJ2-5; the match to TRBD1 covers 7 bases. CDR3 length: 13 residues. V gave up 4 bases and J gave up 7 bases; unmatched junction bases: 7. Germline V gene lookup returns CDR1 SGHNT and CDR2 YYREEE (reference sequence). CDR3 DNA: TGTGCCAGCAGCCCTGACAGGGAGAGGACCCAGTACTTC. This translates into CASSPDRERTQYF.

The chain's CDR3 is CASRRSSLYEQYF. In DNA, the CDR3 is TGTGCCAGCAGGCGGTCCTCGTTGTACGAGCAGTACTTC. The J gene is TRBJ2-7, the V gene TRBV12-3 or TRBV12-4, with D hard to call. The ends were cut back, 6 bases at V and 4 bases at J, with 13 bases in the middle. There are 13 residues in the CDR3.

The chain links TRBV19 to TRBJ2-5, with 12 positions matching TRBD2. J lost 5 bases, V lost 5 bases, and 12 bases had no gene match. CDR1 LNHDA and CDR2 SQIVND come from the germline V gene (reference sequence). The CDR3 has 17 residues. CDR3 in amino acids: CASSVRVWTSGKETQYF. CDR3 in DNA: TGTGCCAGTAGTGTCAGGGTGTGGACTAGCGGGAAGGAGACCCAGTACTTC.

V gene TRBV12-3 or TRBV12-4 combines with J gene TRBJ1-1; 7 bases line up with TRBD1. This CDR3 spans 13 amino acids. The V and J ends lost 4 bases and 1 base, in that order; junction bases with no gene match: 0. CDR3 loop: CASSWTGNTEAFF. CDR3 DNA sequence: TGTGCCAGCAGTTGGACAGGGAACACTGAAGCTTTCTTT.

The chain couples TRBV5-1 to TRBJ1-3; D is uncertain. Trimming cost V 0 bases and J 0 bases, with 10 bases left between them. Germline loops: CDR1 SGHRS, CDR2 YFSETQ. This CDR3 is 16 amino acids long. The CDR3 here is CASSLGSSLSGNTIYF. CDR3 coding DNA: TGCGCCAGCAGCTTGGGATCGAGCCTCTCTGGAAACACCATATATTTT.

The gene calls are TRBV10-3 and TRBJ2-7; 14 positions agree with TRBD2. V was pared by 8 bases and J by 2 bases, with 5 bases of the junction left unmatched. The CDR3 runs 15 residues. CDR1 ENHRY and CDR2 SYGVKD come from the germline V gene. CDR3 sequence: CAIAGTSGRAYEQYF. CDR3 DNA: TGTGCCATCGCAGGGACTAGCGGGAGAGCCTACGAGCAGTACTTC.

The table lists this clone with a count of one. The CDR3 nucleotides are TGCGCCAGCAGCCTCGCGGTCCAAGAGACCCAGTACTTC. Protein sequence: CASSLAVQETQYF. This chain uses TRBV4-1 with TRBJ2-5; D not certain. V was trimmed by 4 bases and J by 1 base, leaving 7 bases between them. CDR1 is MGHRA and CDR2 is YSYEKL in the germline V gene. This CDR3 is built from 13 residues.

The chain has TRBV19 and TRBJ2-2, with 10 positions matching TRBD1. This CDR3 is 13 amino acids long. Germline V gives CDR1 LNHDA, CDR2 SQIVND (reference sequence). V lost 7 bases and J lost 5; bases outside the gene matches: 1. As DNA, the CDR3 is TGTGCCAGTAAGGGACAGGGGACCGGGGAGCTGTTTTTT. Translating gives CASKGQGTGELFF.

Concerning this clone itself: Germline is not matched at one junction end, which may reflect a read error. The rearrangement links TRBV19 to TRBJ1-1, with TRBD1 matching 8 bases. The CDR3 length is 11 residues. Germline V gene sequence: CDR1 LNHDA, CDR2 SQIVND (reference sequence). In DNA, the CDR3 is TGCTCCCAGGGGGCGAGAGCTGAAGCTTTCTTT. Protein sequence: CSQGARAEAFF.

The CDR3 nucleotides read TGTGCCAGCTCACCACCGGCAGGGGGATTACAAGAGACCCAGTACTTC. It specifies CASSPPAGGLQETQYF. This sequence joins TRBV18 and TRBJ2-5; TRBD1 matches 7 bases. J gave up 2 bases and V 0 bases, and 6 bases lay outside the gene matches. The CDR3 length is 16 residues. CDR1 and CDR2 (germline): KGHSH, LQKENI.

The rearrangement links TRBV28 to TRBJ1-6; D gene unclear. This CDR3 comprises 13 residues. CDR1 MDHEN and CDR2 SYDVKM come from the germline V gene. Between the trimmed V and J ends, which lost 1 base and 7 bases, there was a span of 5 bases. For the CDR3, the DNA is TGTGCCAGCAGTTTATTAGAGAATTCACCCCTCCACTTT. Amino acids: CASSLLENSPLHF.

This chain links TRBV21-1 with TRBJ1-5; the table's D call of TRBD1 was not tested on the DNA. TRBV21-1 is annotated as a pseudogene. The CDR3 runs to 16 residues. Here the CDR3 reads CASSKYRVCANQPQHF. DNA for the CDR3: TGTGCCAGCAGCAAATACAGGGTTTGCGCCAATCAGCCCCAGCATTTT.